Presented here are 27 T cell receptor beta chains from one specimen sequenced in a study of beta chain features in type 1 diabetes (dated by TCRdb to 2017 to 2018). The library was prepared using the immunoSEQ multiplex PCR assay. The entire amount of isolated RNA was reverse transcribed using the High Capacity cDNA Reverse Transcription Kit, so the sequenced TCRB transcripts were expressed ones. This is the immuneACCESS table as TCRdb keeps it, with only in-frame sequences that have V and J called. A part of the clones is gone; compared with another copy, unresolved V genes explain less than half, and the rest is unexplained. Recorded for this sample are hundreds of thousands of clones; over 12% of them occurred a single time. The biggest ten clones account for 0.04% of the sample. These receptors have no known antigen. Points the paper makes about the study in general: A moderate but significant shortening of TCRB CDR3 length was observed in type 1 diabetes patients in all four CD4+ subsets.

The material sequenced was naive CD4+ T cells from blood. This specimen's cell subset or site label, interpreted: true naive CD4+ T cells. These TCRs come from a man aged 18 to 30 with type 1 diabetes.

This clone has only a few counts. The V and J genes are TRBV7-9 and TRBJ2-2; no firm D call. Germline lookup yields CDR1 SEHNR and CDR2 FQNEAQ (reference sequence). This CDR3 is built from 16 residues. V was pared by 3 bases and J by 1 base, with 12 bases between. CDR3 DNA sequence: TGTGCCAGCAGCTTCGGAGCCAGCCTGAACACCGGGGAGCTGTTTTTT. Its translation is CASSFGASLNTGELFF.

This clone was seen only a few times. The CDR3 DNA reads as TGTGCCAGCAGCGTGGACAGGAGGTACGAGCAGTACTTC. It is translated as CASSVDRRYEQYF. The chain recombines TRBV7-2 with TRBJ2-7; 7 bases are a match to TRBD1. This CDR3 is built from 13 residues. With 5 bases clipped from V and 4 bases from J, the junction kept 5 bases outside the gene matches. Germline CDR1 is SGHTA and CDR2 is FQGNSA.

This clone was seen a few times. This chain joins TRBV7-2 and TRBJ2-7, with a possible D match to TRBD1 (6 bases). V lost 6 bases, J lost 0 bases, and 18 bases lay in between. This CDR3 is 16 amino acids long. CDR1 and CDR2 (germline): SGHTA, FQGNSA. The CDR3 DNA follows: TGTGCCAGCAGTCCCGACTGGACAGACTACTCCTACGAGCAGTACTTC. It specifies CASSPDWTDYSYEQYF. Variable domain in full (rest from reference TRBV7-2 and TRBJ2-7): GAGVSQSPSNKVTEKGKDVELRCDPISGHTALYWYRQSLGQGLEFLIYFQGNSAPDKSGLPSDRFSAERTGGSVSTLTIQRTQQEDSAVYLCASSPDWTDYSYEQYFGPGTRLTVT.

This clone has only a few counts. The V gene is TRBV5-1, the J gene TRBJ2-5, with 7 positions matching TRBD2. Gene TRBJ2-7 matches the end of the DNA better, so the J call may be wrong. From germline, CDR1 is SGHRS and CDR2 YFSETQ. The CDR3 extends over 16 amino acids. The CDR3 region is CASSLAGTTQSYEQYF. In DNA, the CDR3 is TGCGCCAGCAGCTTGGCCGGGACTACCCAATCCTACGAGCAGTACTTC.

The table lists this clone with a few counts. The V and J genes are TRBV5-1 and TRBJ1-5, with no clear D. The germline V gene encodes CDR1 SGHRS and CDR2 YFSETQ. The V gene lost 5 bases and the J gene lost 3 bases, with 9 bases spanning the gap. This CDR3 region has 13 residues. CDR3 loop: CASRKGDNQPQHF. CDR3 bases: TGCGCCAGCAGAAAGGGTGACAATCAGCCCCAGCATTTT.

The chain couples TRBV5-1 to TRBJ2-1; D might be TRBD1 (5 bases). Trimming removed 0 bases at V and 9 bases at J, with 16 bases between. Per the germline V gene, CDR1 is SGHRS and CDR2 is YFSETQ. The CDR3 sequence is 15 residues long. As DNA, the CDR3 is TGCGCCAGCAGCTTGGTTGCAGGGTCGGACGGTGAGCAGTTCTTC. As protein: CASSLVAGSDGEQFF. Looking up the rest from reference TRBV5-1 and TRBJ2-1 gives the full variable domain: KAGVTQTPRYLIKTRGQQVTLSCSPISGHRSVSWYQQTPGQGLQFLFEYFSETQRNKGNFPGRFSGRQFSNSRSEMNVSTLELGDSALYLCASSLVAGSDGEQFFGPGTRLTVL.

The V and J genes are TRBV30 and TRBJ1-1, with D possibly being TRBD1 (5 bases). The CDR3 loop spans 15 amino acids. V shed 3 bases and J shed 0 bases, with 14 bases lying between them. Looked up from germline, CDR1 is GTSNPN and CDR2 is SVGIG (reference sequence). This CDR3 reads CAWSPRQWVNTEAFF. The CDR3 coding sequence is TGTGCCTGGAGCCCTAGACAGTGGGTGAACACTGAAGCTTTCTTT. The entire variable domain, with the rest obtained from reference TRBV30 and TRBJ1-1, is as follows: SQTIHQWPATLVQPVGSPLSLECTVEGTSNPNLYWYRQAAGRGLQLLFYSVGIGQISSEVPQNLSASRPQDRQFILSSKKLLLSDSGFYLCAWSPRQWVNTEAFFGQGTRLTVV.

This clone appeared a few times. CDR3 nucleotides: TGTGCCAGCAGCCTGCCCAACACAGATACGCAGTATTTT. This encodes CASSLPNTDTQYF. The chain carries TRBV11-3 and TRBJ2-3; no clear D gene. The CDR3 is 13 amino acids. CDR1 and CDR2 (germline): SGHNT, YENEEA. The germline V and J ends were trimmed by 5 bases and 2 bases, with 8 bases remaining between them.

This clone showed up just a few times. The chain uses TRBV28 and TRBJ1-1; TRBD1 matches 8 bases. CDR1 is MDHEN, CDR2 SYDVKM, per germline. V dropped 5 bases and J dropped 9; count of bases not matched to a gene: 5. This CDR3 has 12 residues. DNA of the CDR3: TGTGCCAGCAGTCAAGGACAGGGAAAAGCTTTCTTT. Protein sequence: CASSQGQGKAFF. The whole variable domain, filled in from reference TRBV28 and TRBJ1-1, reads DVKVTQSSRYLVKRTGEKVFLECVQDMDHENMFWYRQDPGLGLRLIYFSYDVKMKEKGDIPEGYSVSREKKERFSLILESASTNQTSMYLCASSQGQGKAFFGQGTRLTVV.

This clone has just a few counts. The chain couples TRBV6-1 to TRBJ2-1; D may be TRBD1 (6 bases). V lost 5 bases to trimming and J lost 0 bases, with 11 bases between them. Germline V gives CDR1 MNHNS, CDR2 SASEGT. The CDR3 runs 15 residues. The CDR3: CASSNRDISYNEQFF. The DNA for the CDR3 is TGTGCCAGCAGTAACCGGGACATCTCCTACAATGAGCAGTTCTTC.

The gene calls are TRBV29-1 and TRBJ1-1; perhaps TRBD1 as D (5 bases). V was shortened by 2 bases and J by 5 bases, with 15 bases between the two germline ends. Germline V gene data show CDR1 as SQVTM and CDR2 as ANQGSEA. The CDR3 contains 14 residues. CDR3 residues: CSVEQIGTGTEAFF. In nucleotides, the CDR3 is TGCAGCGTTGAACAAATCGGGACGGGTACTGAAGCTTTCTTT.

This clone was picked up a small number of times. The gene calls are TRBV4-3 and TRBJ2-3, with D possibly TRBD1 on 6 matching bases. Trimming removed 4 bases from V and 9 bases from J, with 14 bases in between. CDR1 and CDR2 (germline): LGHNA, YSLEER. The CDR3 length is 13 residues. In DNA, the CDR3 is TGCGCCAGCAGCCCCAGGGGACGGGACACGCAGTATTTT. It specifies CASSPRGRDTQYF.

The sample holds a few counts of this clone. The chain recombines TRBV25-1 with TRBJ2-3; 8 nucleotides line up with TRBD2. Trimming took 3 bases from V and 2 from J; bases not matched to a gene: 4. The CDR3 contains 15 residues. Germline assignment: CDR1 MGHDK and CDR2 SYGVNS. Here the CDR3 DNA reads TGTGCCAGCAGTGATGAGCGGGAGCCCACAGATACGCAGTATTTT. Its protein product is CASSDEREPTDTQYF.

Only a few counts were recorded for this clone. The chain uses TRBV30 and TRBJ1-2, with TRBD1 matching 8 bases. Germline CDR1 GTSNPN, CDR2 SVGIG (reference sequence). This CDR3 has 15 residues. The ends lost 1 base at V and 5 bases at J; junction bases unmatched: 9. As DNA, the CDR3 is TGTGCCTGGAGTGGGGCAGGGGGCTCTTGGTATGGCTACACCTTC. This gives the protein CAWSGAGGSWYGYTF.

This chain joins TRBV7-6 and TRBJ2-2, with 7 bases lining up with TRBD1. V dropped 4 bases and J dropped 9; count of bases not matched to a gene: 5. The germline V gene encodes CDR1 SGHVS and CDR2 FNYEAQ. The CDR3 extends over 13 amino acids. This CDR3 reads CASSSTGVRELFF. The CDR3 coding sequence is TGTGCCAGCAGCTCAACAGGGGTGCGGGAGCTGTTTTTT.

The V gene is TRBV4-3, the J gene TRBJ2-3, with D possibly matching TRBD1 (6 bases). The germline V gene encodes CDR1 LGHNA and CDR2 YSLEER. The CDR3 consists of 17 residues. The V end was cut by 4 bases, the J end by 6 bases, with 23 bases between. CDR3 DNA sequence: TGCGCCAGCAGCCTCGGACAGTCCAACCTCATCACGGATACGCAGTATTTT. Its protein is CASSLGQSNLITDTQYF.

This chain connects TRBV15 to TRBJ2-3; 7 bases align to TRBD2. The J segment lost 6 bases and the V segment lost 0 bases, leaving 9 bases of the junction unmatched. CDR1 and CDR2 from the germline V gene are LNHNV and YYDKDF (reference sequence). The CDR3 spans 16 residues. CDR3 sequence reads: CATSRDQSGEGDTQYF. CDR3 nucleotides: TGTGCCACCAGCAGAGATCAATCGGGGGAGGGGGATACGCAGTATTTT.

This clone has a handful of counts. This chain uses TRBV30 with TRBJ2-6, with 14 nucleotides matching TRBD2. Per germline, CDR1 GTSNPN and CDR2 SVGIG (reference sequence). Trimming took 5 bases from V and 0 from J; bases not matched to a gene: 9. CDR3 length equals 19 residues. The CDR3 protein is CAWLGLAGAWRSGANVLTF. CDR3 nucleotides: TGTGCCTGGCTGGGACTAGCGGGAGCTTGGCGCTCTGGGGCCAACGTCCTGACTTTC.

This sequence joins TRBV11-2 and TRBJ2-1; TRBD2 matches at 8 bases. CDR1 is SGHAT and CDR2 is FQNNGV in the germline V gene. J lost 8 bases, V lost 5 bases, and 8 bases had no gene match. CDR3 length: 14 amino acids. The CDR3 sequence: CASSPRTSSDEQFF. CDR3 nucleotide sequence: TGTGCCAGCAGCCCGAGGACTAGCAGCGATGAGCAGTTCTTC.

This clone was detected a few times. The CDR3: CSDLDSSYNEQFF. The CDR3, as DNA: TGCAGTGACCTCGATAGCTCCTACAATGAGCAGTTCTTC. The chain has TRBV29-1 and TRBJ2-1; D unresolved. The CDR3 covers 13 residues. CDR1 is SQVTM, CDR2 ANQGSEA, per germline.

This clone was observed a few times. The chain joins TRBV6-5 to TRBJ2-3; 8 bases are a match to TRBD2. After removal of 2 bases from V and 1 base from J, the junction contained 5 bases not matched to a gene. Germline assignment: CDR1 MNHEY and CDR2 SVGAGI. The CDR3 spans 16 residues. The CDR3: CASSYGGLVRTDTQYF. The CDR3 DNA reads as TGTGCCAGCAGTTACGGGGGACTAGTTCGCACAGATACGCAGTATTTT.

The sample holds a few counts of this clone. The CDR3 loop reads CAWSEQYNSPLHF. The CDR3 DNA follows: TGTGCCTGGAGTGAACAGTATAATTCACCCCTCCACTTT. The chain carries TRBV30 and TRBJ1-6, with D unclear. V lost 1 base to trimming and J lost 4 bases, with 5 bases between them. CDR1 and CDR2 from the germline V gene are GTSNPN and SVGIG (reference sequence). The CDR3 runs to 13 residues.

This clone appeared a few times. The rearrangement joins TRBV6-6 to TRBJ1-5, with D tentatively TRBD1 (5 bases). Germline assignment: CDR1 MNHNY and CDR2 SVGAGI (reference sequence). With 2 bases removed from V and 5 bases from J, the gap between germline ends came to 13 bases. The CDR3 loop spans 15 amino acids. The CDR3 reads CASSYTQLGDQPQHF. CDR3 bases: TGTGCCAGCAGTTACACGCAGCTGGGGGATCAGCCCCAGCATTTT.

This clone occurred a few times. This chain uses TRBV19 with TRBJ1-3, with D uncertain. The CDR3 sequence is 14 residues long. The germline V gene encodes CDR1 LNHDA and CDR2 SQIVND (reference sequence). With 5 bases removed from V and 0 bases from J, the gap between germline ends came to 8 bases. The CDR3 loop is CASSYGNSGNTIYF. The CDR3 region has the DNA TGTGCCAGTAGTTACGGCAACTCTGGAAACACCATATATTTT.

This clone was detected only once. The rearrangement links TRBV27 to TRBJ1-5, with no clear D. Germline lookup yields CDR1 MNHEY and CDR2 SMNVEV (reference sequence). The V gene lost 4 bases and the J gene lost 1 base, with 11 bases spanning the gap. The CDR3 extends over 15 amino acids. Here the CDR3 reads CASSWVGSSNQPQHF. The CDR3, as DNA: TGTGCCAGCAGTTGGGTCGGGTCGAGCAATCAGCCCCAGCATTTT.

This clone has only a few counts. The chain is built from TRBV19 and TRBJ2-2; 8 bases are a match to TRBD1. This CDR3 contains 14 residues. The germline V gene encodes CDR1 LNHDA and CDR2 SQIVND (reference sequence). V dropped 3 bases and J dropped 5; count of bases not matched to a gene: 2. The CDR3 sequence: CASSMTGETGELFF. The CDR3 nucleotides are TGTGCCAGTAGTATGACAGGGGAAACCGGGGAGCTGTTTTTT. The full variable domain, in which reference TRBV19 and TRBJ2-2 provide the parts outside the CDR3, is DGGITQSPKYLFRKEGQNVTLSCEQNLNHDAMYWYRQDPGQGLRLIYYSQIVNDFQKGDIAEGYSVSREKKESFPLTVTSAQKNPTAFYLCASSMTGETGELFFGEGSRLTVL.

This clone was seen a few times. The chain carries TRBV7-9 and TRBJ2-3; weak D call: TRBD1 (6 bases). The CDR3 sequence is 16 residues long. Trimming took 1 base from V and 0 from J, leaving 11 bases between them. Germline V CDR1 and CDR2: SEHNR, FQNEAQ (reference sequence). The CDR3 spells CASSLDLTGSTDTQYF. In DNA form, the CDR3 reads TGTGCCAGCAGCTTAGATCTCACAGGGAGCACAGATACGCAGTATTTT. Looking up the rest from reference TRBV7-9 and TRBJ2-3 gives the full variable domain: DTGVSQNPRHKITKRGQNVTFRCDPISEHNRLYWYRQTLGQGPEFLTYFQNEAQLEKSRLLSDRFSAERPKGSFSTLEIQRTEQGDSAMYLCASSLDLTGSTDTQYFGPGTRLTVL.